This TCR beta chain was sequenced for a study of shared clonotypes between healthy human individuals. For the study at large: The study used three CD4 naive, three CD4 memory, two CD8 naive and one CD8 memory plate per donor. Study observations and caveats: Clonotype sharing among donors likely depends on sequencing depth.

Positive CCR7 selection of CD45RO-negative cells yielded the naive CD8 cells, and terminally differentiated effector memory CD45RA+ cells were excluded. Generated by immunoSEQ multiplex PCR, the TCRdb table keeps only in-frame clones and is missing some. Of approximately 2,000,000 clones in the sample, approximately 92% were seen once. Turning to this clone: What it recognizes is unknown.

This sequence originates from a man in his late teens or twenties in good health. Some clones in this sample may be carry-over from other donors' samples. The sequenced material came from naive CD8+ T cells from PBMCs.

This CDR3 reads CASSQPPGLEQFF. CDR3 bases: TGTGCCAGCAGCCAGCCCCCGGGACTAGAGCAGTTCTTC. V is TRBV7-3 and J is TRBJ2-1, with TRBD2 matching over 7 bases. CDR3 length: 13 amino acids. Germline V gene data show CDR1 as SGHTA and CDR2 as FQGTGA. Losses at the gene ends were 5 bases for V and 10 bases for J; bases not matched to a gene: 8.